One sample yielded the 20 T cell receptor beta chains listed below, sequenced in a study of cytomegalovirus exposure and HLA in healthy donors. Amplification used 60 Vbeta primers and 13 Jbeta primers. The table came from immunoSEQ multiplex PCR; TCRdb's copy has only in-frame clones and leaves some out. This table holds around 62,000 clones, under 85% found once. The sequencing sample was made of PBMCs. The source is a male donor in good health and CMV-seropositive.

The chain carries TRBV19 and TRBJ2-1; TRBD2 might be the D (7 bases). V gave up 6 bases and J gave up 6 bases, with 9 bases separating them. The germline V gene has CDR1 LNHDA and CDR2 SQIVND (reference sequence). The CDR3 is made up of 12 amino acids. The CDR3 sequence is CASRRGGNEQFF. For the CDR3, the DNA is TGTGCCAGTAGAAGGGGGGGCAATGAGCAGTTCTTC. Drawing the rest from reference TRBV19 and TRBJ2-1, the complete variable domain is DGGITQSPKYLFRKEGQNVTLSCEQNLNHDAMYWYRQDPGQGLRLIYYSQIVNDFQKGDIAEGYSVSREKKESFPLTVTSAQKNPTAFYLCASRRGGNEQFFGPGTRLTVL.

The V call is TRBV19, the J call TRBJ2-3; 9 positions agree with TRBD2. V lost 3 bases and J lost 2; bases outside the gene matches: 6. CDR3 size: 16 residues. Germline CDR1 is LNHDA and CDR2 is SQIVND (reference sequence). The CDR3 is CASSISGGRYTDTQYF. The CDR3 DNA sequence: TGTGCCAGTAGTATTAGCGGGGGACGGTACACAGATACGCAGTATTTT.

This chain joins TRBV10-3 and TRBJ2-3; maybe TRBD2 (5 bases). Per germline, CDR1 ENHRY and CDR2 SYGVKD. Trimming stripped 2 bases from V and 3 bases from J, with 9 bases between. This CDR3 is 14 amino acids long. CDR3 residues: CAISEGEGTDTQYF. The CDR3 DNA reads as TGTGCCATCAGTGAGGGTGAGGGAACAGATACGCAGTATTTT.

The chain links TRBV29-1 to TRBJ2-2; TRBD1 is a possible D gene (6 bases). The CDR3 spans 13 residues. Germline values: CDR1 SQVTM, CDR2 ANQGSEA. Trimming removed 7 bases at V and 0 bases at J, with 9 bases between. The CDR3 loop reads CSADRTNTGELFF. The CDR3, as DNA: TGCAGCGCTGACAGGACGAACACCGGGGAGCTGTTTTTT.

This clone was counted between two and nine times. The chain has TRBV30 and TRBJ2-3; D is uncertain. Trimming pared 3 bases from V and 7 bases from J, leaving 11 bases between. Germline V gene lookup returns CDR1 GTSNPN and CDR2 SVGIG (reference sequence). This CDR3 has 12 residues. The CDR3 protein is CAWSVLRYTQYF. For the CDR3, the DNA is TGTGCCTGGAGCGTTCTCCGTTATACGCAGTATTTT.

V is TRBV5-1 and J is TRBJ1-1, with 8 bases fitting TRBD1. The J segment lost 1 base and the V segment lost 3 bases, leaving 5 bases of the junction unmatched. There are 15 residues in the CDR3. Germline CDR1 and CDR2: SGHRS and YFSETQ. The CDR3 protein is CASSSGQGSNTEAFF. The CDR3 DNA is TGCGCCAGCAGCTCCGGACAGGGTTCGAACACTGAAGCTTTCTTT.

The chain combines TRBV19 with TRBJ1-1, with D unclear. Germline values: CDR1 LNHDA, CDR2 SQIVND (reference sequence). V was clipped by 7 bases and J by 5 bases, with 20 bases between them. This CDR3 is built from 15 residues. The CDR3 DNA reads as TGTGCCAGTACCACTTTGGAGGCCCCGGGGACTGAAGCTTTCTTT. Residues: CASTTLEAPGTEAFF. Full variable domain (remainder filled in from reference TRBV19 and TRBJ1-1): DGGITQSPKYLFRKEGQNVTLSCEQNLNHDAMYWYRQDPGQGLRLIYYSQIVNDFQKGDIAEGYSVSREKKESFPLTVTSAQKNPTAFYLCASTTLEAPGTEAFFGQGTRLTVV.

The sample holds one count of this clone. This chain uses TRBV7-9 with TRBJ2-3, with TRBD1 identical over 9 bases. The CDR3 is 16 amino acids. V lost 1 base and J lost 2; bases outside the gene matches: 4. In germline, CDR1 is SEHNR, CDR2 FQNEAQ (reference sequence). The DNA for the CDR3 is TGTGCCAGCAGCTTAGGGGACAGGGCCTCCACAGATACGCAGTATTTT. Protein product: CASSLGDRASTDTQYF.

CDR3 coding DNA: TGTGCCAGCAGCTATACAGGGAGGGACGAAAAACTGTTTTTT. Protein sequence: CASSYTGRDEKLFF. The chain links TRBV4-2 to TRBJ1-4, with D tentatively TRBD1 (6 bases). Germline V lookup: CDR1 LGHNA, CDR2 YNFKEQ. This CDR3 spans 14 amino acids. Deletions cut 5 bases from V and 8 bases from J, with 15 bases between.

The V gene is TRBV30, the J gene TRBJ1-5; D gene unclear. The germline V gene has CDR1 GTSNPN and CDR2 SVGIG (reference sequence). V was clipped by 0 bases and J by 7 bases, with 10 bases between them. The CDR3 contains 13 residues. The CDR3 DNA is TGTGCCTGGAGTGTTTGGGGAGGCCAGCCCCAGCATTTT. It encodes CAWSVWGGQPQHF.

The CDR3 bases are TGTGCCAGCAAGGCGGGGGGCACAGATACGCAGTATTTT. Translation gives CASKAGGTDTQYF. The chain is built from TRBV25-1 and TRBJ2-3; 7 nucleotides line up with TRBD2. The V gene's germline CDR1 is MGHDK and CDR2 SYGVNS. This CDR3 spans 13 amino acids. The J segment lost 1 base and the V segment lost 7 bases, leaving 2 bases of the junction unmatched.

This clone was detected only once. Written as DNA, the CDR3 is TGTGCCATCTCAGGGCAGGGGCTGAACACTGAAGCTTTCTTT. It encodes CAISGQGLNTEAFF. This chain connects TRBV10-3 to TRBJ1-1; tentative D call: TRBD1 (6 bases). The CDR3 length is 14 residues. The germline gives CDR1 ENHRY, CDR2 SYGVKD. V lost 8 bases, J lost 0 bases, and 13 bases lay in between.

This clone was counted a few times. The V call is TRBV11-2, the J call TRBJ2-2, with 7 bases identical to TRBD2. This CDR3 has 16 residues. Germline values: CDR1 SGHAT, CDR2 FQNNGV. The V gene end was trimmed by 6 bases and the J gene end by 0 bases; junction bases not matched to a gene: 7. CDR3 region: CASRREARTNTGELFF. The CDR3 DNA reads TGTGCCAGCAGACGGGAGGCTAGGACGAACACCGGGGAGCTGTTTTTT. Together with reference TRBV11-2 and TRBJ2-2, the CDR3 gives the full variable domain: EAGVAQSPRYKIIEKRQSVAFWCNPISGHATLYWYQQILGQGPKLLIQFQNNGVVDDSQLPKDRFSAERLKGVDSTLKIQPAKLEDSAVYLCASRREARTNTGELFFGEGSRLTVL.

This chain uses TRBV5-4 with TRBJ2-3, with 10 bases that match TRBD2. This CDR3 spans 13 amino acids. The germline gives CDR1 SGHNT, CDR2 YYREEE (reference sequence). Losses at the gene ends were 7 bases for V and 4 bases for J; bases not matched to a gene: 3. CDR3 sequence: CASLAGGSDTQYF. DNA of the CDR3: TGTGCCAGCTTAGCGGGGGGCTCAGATACGCAGTATTTT.

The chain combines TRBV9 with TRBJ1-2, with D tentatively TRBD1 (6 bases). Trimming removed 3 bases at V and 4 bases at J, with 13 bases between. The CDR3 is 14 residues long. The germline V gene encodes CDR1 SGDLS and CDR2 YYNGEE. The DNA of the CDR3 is TGTGCCAGCAGCGCAGGGGATTTCGGCTATGGCTACACCTTC. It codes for CASSAGDFGYGYTF. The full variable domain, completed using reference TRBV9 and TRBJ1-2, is DSGVTQTPKHLITATGQRVTLRCSPRSGDLSVYWYQQSLDQGLQFLIQYYNGEERAKGNILERFSAQQFPDLHSELNLSSLELGDSALYFCASSAGDFGYGYTFGSGTRLTVV.

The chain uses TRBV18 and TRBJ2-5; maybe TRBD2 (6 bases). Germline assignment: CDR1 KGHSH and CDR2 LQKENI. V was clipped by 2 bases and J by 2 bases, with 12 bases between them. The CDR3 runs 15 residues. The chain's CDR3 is CASSPGLSGQETQYF. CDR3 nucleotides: TGTGCCAGCTCACCAGGGTTAAGCGGGCAAGAGACCCAGTACTTC.

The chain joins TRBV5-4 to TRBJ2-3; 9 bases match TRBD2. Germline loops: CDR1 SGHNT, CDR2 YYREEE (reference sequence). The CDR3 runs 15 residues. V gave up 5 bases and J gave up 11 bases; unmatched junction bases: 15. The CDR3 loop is CASRRSGGPKGEQYF. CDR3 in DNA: TGTGCCAGCAGACGTAGCGGGGGCCCTAAAGGGGAGCAGTATTTT.

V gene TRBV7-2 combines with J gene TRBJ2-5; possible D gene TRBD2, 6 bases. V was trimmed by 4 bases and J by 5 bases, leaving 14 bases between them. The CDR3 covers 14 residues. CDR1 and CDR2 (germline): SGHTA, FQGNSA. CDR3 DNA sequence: TGTGCCAGCAGCTGGGGACTCCGCCCCGAGACCCAGTACTTC. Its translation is CASSWGLRPETQYF. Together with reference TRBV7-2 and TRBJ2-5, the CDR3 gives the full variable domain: GAGVSQSPSNKVTEKGKDVELRCDPISGHTALYWYRQSLGQGLEFLIYFQGNSAPDKSGLPSDRFSAERTGGSVSTLTIQRTQQEDSAVYLCASSWGLRPETQYFGPGTRLLVL.

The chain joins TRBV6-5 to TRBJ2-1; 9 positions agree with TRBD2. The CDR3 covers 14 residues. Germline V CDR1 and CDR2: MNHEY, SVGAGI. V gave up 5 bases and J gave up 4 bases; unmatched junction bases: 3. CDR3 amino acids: CASSRLADYNEQFF. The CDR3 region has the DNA TGTGCCAGCAGTCGACTAGCGGATTACAATGAGCAGTTCTTC.

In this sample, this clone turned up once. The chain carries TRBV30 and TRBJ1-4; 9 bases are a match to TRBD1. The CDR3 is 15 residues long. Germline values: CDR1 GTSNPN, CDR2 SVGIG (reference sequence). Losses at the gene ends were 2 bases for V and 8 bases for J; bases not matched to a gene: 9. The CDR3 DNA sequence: TGTGCCTGGAGTAGGGAGGACAGGGGTTGGGAAAAACTGTTTTTT. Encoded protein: CAWSREDRGWEKLFF.